These 29 T cell receptor beta chains originate from one sample sequenced in a study of blood T cell repertoires in COVID-19. The method was immunoSEQ multiplex PCR; TCRdb's version includes in-frame clones alone and lacks a portion of them. The data contain about 260,000 clones, about 87% of them seen just once; the ten biggest clones take up 1.5%. The sample consisted of peripheral blood. The source of these receptors is a woman aged 40 to 50 who had recovered from COVID-19.

The table lists this clone with a count of one. The chain couples TRBV6-2 or TRBV6-3 to TRBJ2-7; D gene unclear. Germline lookup yields CDR1 MNHEY and CDR2 SVGEGT. V was clipped by 0 bases and J by 5 bases, with 11 bases between them. This CDR3 region has 14 residues. The DNA for the CDR3 is TGTGCCAGCAGTTACTCGAGAGACATTCACGAGCAGTACTTC. This encodes CASSYSRDIHEQYF.

This chain joins TRBV24-1 and TRBJ1-5; 7 positions match TRBD1. This CDR3 contains 13 residues. J gave up 7 bases and V 5 bases, and 4 bases lay outside the gene matches. Germline V gene sequence: CDR1 KGHDR, CDR2 SFDVKD. The CDR3 region has the DNA TGTGCCACCAGTGCTGGGACAGACCAGCCCCAGCATTTT. It is translated as CATSAGTDQPQHF.

The chain recombines TRBV14 with TRBJ2-7; 9 nucleotides align to TRBD1. This CDR3 has 17 residues. Germline-derived CDR1 and CDR2 are SGHDN and FVKESK. The J segment lost 3 bases and the V segment lost 3 bases, leaving 12 bases of the junction unmatched. DNA for the CDR3: TGTGCCAGCAGCCAGGGAGGGGGGACAGGGAACGGCTACGAGCAGTACTTC. Translating gives CASSQGGGTGNGYEQYF.

The chain employs TRBV29-1 and TRBJ1-2; 8 nucleotides align to TRBD1. CDR1 is SQVTM and CDR2 is ANQGSEA in the germline V gene. J lost 5 bases, V lost 2 bases, and 4 bases had no gene match. The CDR3 length is 13 residues. The chain's CDR3 is CSVERDRRYGYTF. The CDR3 DNA reads as TGCAGCGTTGAACGGGACAGGAGATATGGCTACACCTTC.

V usage is TRBV28 and J usage is TRBJ1-6; the D gene is possibly TRBD1 (5 bases). The CDR3 has 14 residues. Between the trimmed V and J ends, which lost 0 bases and 7 bases, there was a span of 7 bases. From germline, CDR1 is MDHEN and CDR2 SYDVKM. CDR3 DNA: TGTGCCAGCAGTTTATGGGGGCCGAATTCACCCCTCCACTTT. Translating gives CASSLWGPNSPLHF.

This clone occurred a few times. J is TRBJ1-3 and V is TRBV4-3; no definite D call. The CDR3 length is 14 residues. Germline-derived CDR1 and CDR2 are LGHNA and YSLEER. Trimming shortened V by 4 bases and J by 4 bases, and 11 bases separated the two germline ends. The CDR3 nucleotides are TGCGCCAGCAGCCTGACCGGGATCGGAAACACCATATATTTT. Encoded protein: CASSLTGIGNTIYF.

This clone has only one observation. The chain couples TRBV5-4 to TRBJ1-2; TRBD1 might be the D (6 bases). This CDR3 has 17 amino acids. V lost 3 bases, J lost 7 bases, and 25 bases lay in between. Germline V lookup: CDR1 SGHNT, CDR2 YYREEE (reference sequence). The CDR3 spells CASSSGLMGAGLGGYTF. DNA for the CDR3: TGTGCCAGCAGCTCCGGTCTGATGGGGGCAGGGTTAGGTGGCTACACCTTC.

The rearrangement uses TRBV5-4 and TRBJ1-1, with TRBD1 matching 9 bases. CDR3 length: 15 residues. Germline CDR1 SGHNT, CDR2 YYREEE (reference sequence). J lost 1 base, V lost 2 bases, and 3 bases had no gene match. In DNA form, the CDR3 reads TGTGCCAGCAGCTTTCCGGACAGGGGGAACACTGAAGCTTTCTTT. This translates into CASSFPDRGNTEAFF.

This chain uses TRBV9 with TRBJ1-3; D possibly corresponds to TRBD1 (5 bases). Looked up from germline, CDR1 is SGDLS and CDR2 is YYNGEE. This CDR3 has 14 amino acids. Trimming left V 3 bases short and J 2 bases short, with 9 bases between. The DNA for the CDR3 is TGTGCCAGCAGCGGCCAGGGTACTGGAAACACCATATATTTT. This codes for CASSGQGTGNTIYF.

J is TRBJ1-2 and V is TRBV6-2 or TRBV6-3; TRBD1 matches 10 bases. Germline trimming cut 2 bases from V and 4 bases from J; bases unmatched to any gene: 4. The CDR3 is 15 amino acids. Germline V CDR1 and CDR2: MNHEY, SVGEGT. CDR3: CASSYPTGGVYGYTF. DNA for the CDR3: TGTGCCAGCAGTTACCCGACAGGGGGCGTCTATGGCTACACCTTC.

V and J are TRBV19 and TRBJ1-2, with TRBD1 matching 7 bases. Germline CDR1 reads LNHDA; CDR2 reads SQIVND (reference sequence). CDR3 length: 13 residues. Trimming at V came to 5 bases and at J to 4 bases, leaving 4 bases not matched to a gene. This CDR3 reads CASSRQGTYGYTF. CDR3 DNA sequence: TGTGCCAGTAGTCGACAGGGTACCTATGGCTACACCTTC.

V gene TRBV5-4 combines with J gene TRBJ1-1; D may be TRBD1 (5 bases). The V gene's germline CDR1 is SGHNT and CDR2 YYREEE (reference sequence). This CDR3 spans 14 amino acids. Trimming removed 4 bases at V and 5 bases at J, with 15 bases between. This CDR3 reads CASSPFGGRTEAFF. In nucleotides, the CDR3 is TGTGCCAGCAGCCCCTTCGGGGGAAGGACTGAAGCTTTCTTT.

This chain links TRBV18 with TRBJ1-1; TRBD1 might be the D (5 bases). The CDR3 length is 15 residues. Germline assignment: CDR1 KGHSH and CDR2 LQKENI. V was clipped by 3 bases and J by 6 bases, with 17 bases between them. The CDR3 sequence: CASSPSWGGKPEAFF. The CDR3 DNA is TGTGCCAGCTCACCCTCATGGGGGGGAAAGCCTGAAGCTTTCTTT.

The chain is built from TRBV11-2 and TRBJ1-3, with 9 positions matching TRBD1. Per germline, CDR1 SGHAT and CDR2 FQNNGV. The trim removed 4 bases at V and 3 bases at J, leaving 4 bases unmatched. This CDR3 has 15 residues. This CDR3 is CASSSGTGYGNTIYF. The CDR3 DNA sequence: TGTGCCAGCAGCTCAGGGACAGGGTATGGAAACACCATATATTTT.

V is TRBV19 and J is TRBJ2-2; possibly TRBD2 for D (6 bases). The CDR3 covers 17 residues. The V gene lost 3 bases and the J gene lost 4 bases, with 18 bases spanning the gap. Looked up from germline, CDR1 is LNHDA and CDR2 is SQIVND (reference sequence). The CDR3 here is CASSIGGKRVGTGELFF. In DNA form, the CDR3 reads TGTGCCAGTAGTATTGGTGGAAAGCGGGTCGGCACCGGGGAGCTGTTTTTT.

The chain recombines TRBV5-1 with TRBJ2-3, with D maybe TRBD2 (5 bases). V lost 0 bases and J 4 bases, leaving 21 bases between the germline ends. Per the germline V gene, CDR1 is SGHRS and CDR2 is YFSETQ. This CDR3 is 18 amino acids long. The chain's CDR3 is CASSLAGSIGSSSDTQYF. CDR3 in DNA: TGCGCCAGCAGCTTGGCCGGGTCGATTGGGAGTAGCTCAGATACGCAGTATTTT.

The gene calls are TRBV7-9 and TRBJ1-1; no clear D. V was clipped by 2 bases and J by 7 bases, with 5 bases between them. Germline CDR1 reads SEHNR; CDR2 reads FQNEAQ (reference sequence). The CDR3 length is 11 residues. The CDR3 DNA reads TGTGCCAGCAGCTTAACACATGAAGCTTTCTTT. It yields the protein CASSLTHEAFF.

V usage is TRBV2 and J usage is TRBJ1-6, with 7 bases identical to TRBD1. The CDR3 is 17 residues long. Germline CDR1 and CDR2: SNHLY and FYNNEI. The ends lost 5 bases at V and 2 bases at J; junction bases unmatched: 9. The CDR3 DNA is TGTGCCAGCAGTCAAGGGACAGATTTCACCTATAATTCACCCCTCCACTTT. Residues: CASSQGTDFTYNSPLHF.

The chain uses TRBV7-8 and TRBJ1-2; TRBD1 matches 9 bases. The V gene end was trimmed by 5 bases and the J gene end by 6 bases; junction bases not matched to a gene: 7. There are 14 residues in the CDR3. Per germline, CDR1 SGHVS and CDR2 FQNEAQ. The CDR3 DNA sequence: TGTGCCAGCAGCCCCAGGACAGGGGCGGATGGCTACACCTTC. Protein sequence: CASSPRTGADGYTF.

This clone was seen once. The J gene is TRBJ1-1, the V gene TRBV6-6; 9 bases are shared with TRBD1. This CDR3 contains 16 residues. CDR1 is MNHNY, CDR2 SVGAGI, per germline (reference sequence). The V segment lost 5 bases and the J segment 1 base; nucleotides outside the gene matches: 8. CDR3 in amino acids: CASSNGGQGSNTEAFF. The DNA of the CDR3 is TGTGCCAGCAGTAACGGGGGACAGGGCTCGAACACTGAAGCTTTCTTT.

The rearrangement links TRBV20-1 to TRBJ2-7; D uncertain. Germline values: CDR1 DFQATT, CDR2 SNEGSKA (reference sequence). V was pared by 3 bases and J by 3 bases, with 9 bases between. The CDR3 runs 12 residues. CDR3 DNA sequence: TGCAGTGCTAGTGGTAGAGTCTACGAGCAGTACTTC. It specifies CSASGRVYEQYF.

The chain is built from TRBV6-6 and TRBJ2-2; the match to TRBD2 covers 8 bases. Unmatched junction bases numbered 10, after V lost 6 bases and J lost 4 bases. Germline V gives CDR1 MNHNY, CDR2 SVGAGI (reference sequence). CDR3 length equals 16 residues. This CDR3 is CASRPGGGLTTGELFF. Here the CDR3 DNA reads TGTGCCAGCAGGCCCGGCGGGGGGTTGACCACCGGGGAGCTGTTTTTT.

This chain's CDR3 is CASRKIGTVAYEQYF. CDR3 nucleotides: TGTGCCAGCAGAAAAATCGGGACAGTCGCTTACGAGCAGTACTTC. This chain connects TRBV27 to TRBJ2-7; 7 bases are shared with TRBD1. V lost 6 bases, J lost 4 bases, and 12 bases stayed unmatched. The CDR3 extends over 15 amino acids. In germline, CDR1 is MNHEY, CDR2 SMNVEV (reference sequence).

The chain employs TRBV9 and TRBJ2-2; TRBD2 aligns across 8 bases. This CDR3 contains 17 residues. Germline loops: CDR1 SGDLS, CDR2 YYNGEE. J lost 8 bases, V lost 0 bases, and 12 bases had no gene match. The CDR3 DNA reads as TGTGCCAGCAGCGTAGCTTCGGGACTAGTCGTTGGTGGGGAGCTGTTTTTT. Translation gives CASSVASGLVVGGELFF.

The chain combines TRBV10-3 with TRBJ1-6; TRBD1 matches at 10 bases. V was clipped by 4 bases and J by 8 bases; unmatched bases: 5. Germline V lookup: CDR1 ENHRY, CDR2 SYGVKD. This CDR3 comprises 15 residues. CDR3 sequence (DNA): TGTGCCATCAGTGCGGGACAGGGGTTCTATTCACCCCTCCACTTT. Protein product: CAISAGQGFYSPLHF.

The CDR3: CASTSLGGFDGYTF. The DNA for the CDR3 is TGTGCCAGCACGAGTCTCGGGGGGTTCGACGGCTACACCTTC. The chain combines TRBV3-1 (or the pseudogene TRBV3-2) with TRBJ1-2, with D tentatively TRBD1 (5 bases). The germline CDR1 and CDR2 sequences are LGHDT and YNNKEL (reference sequence). The CDR3 is 14 residues long. V was clipped by 7 bases and J by 8 bases, with 20 bases between them.

The J gene is TRBJ2-5, the V gene TRBV10-3; tentative D call: TRBD2 (5 bases). The ends were cut back, 6 bases at V and 3 bases at J, with 17 bases in the middle. CDR1 and CDR2 (germline): ENHRY, SYGVKD. The CDR3 runs to 15 residues. CDR3 residues: CAIREEPLEEETQYF. In DNA, the CDR3 is TGTGCCATCAGAGAGGAGCCCCTGGAGGAAGAGACCCAGTACTTC.

The sample holds a few counts of this clone. The V call is TRBV5-1, the J call TRBJ1-5; no firm D call. The germline V and J ends were trimmed by 5 bases and 6 bases, with 15 bases remaining between them. This CDR3 contains 14 residues. Germline CDR1 SGHRS, CDR2 YFSETQ. The DNA of the CDR3 is TGCGCCAGCAGGGAGGGAATAGGCGGTCAGCCCCAGCATTTT. Its protein product is CASREGIGGQPQHF. The full variable domain, completed using reference TRBV5-1 and TRBJ1-5, is KAGVTQTPRYLIKTRGQQVTLSCSPISGHRSVSWYQQTPGQGLQFLFEYFSETQRNKGNFPGRFSGRQFSNSRSEMNVSTLELGDSALYLCASREGIGGQPQHFGDGTRLSIL.

The chain links TRBV5-4 to TRBJ1-1; tentative D call: TRBD1 (5 bases). Trimming took 3 bases from V and 0 from J, leaving 9 bases between them. The CDR3 is 14 amino acids. CDR1 and CDR2 (germline): SGHNT, YYREEE (reference sequence). The CDR3 DNA reads TGTGCCAGCAGCTCCGGGGGGATGAACACTGAAGCTTTCTTT. It specifies CASSSGGMNTEAFF. Supplemented by reference TRBV5-4 and TRBJ1-1, the full variable domain reads ETGVTQSPTHLIKTRGQQVTLRCSSQSGHNTVSWYQQALGQGPQFIFQYYREEENGRGNFPPRFSGLQFPNYSSELNVNALELDDSALYLCASSSGGMNTEAFFGQGTRLTVV.